This T cell receptor beta chain was documented in a study of T-cell memory formation after mild COVID-19. Study results and limitations: CD4/CD8 balance characterized clones contracting day 15 to 85, and CD4+ skew characterized later expanders. The authors did not confirm SARS-CoV-2 specificity of second-wave clones peaking day 37. Cross-reactive memory appears to have joined, as suggested by some responding clones showing up in pre-infection memory.

Amplification by 5'RACE using constant-segment primers produced TCR alpha and TCR beta cDNA libraries that carried sample barcodes and UMIs. TCRdb reprocessed the 5' RACE reads with MiXCR, giving one entry per CDR3 protein. Among 85,000 to 130,000 distinct CDR3 sequences listed, over 8.5% were seen once. Trimming left V 4 bases short and J 6 bases short, with 6 bases between. The length of the CDR3 is 10 residues. Germline CDR1 is SQVTM and CDR2 is ANQGSEA. This clonotype turned up a few times. The antigen is undetermined. This sequence joins TRBV29-1 and TRBJ1-1, with a tentative D call TRBD1 (5 bases). Sequencing was done on a sample of PBMCs or a T cell subset sorted from them (not recorded which). This receptor was taken from a man between 18 and 35 years old who had mild COVID-19 (a few samples of this study predate the infection). Cell type and time point are not known. CDR3 bases: TGCAGCGTTGGAGGGGCTGAAGCTTTCTTT. The encoded protein is CSVGGAEAFF.